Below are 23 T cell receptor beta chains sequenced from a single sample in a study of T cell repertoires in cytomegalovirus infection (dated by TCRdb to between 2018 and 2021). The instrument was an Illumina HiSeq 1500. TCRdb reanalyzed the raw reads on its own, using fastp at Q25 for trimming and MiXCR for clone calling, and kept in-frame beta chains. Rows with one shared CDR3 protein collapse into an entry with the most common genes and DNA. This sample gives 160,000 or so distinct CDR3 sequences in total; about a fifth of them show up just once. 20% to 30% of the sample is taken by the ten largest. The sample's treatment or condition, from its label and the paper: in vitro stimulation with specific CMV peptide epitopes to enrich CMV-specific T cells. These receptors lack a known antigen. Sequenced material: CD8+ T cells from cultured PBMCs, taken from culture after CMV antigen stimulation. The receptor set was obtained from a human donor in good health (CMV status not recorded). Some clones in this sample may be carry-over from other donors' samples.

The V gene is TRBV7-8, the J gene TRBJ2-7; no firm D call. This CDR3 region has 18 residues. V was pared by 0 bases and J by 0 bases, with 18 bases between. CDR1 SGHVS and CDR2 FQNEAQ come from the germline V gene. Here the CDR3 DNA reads TGTGCCAGCAGCTTAGCGAATTCTAGGGCGGAGAGCTCCTACGAGCAGTACTTC. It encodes CASSLANSRAESSYEQYF.

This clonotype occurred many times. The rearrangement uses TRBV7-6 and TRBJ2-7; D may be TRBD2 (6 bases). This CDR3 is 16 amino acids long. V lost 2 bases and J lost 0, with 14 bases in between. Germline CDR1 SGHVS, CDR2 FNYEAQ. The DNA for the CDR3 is TGTGCCAGCAGCTTACCTAGGGGACTGGGCTCCTACGAGCAGTACTTC. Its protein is CASSLPRGLGSYEQYF.

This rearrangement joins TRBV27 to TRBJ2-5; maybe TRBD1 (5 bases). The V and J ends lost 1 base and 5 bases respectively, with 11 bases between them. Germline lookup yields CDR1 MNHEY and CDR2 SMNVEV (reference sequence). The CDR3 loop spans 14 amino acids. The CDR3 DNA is TGTGCCAGCAGTTTATTGGCAGGGTGGGAGACCCAGTACTTC. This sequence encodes CASSLLAGWETQYF.

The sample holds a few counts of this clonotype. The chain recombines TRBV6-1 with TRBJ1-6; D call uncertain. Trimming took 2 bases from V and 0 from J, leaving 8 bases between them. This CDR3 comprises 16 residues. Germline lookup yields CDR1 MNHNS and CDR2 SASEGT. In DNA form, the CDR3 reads TGTGCCAGCAGTGAAAGGGTGAGCTCCTATAATTCACCCCTCCACTTT. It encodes CASSERVSSYNSPLHF.

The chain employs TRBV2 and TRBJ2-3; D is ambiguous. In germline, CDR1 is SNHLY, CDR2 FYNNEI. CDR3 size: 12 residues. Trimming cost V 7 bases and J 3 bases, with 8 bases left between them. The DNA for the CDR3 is TGTGCCAGCATCCCCGATACAGATACGCAGTATTTT. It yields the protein CASIPDTDTQYF.

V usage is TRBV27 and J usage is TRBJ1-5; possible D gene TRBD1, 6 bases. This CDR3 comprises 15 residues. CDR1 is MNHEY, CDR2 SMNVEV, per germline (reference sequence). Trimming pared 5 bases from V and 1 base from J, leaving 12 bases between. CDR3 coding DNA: TGTGCCAGCAGTCCCAGGGGTCGGAGCAATCAGCCCCAGCATTTT. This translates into CASSPRGRSNQPQHF.

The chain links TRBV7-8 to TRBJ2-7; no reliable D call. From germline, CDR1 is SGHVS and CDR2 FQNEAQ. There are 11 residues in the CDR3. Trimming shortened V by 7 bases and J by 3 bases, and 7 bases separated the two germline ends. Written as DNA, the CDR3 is TGTGCCAGCACTAGTGACTACGAGCAGTACTTC. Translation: CASTSDYEQYF.

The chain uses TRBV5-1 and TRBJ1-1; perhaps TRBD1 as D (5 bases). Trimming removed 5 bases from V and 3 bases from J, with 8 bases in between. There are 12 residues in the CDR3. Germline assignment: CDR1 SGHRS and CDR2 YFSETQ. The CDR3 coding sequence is TGCGCCAGCAGGCGGGGGGACACTGAAGCTTTCTTT. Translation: CASRRGDTEAFF.

This CDR3 is CASSKGPYGYTF. CDR3 nucleotide sequence: TGTGCCAGCAGTAAAGGTCCCTATGGCTACACCTTC. J is TRBJ1-2 and V is TRBV27; D gene uncertain. Germline V lookup: CDR1 MNHEY, CDR2 SMNVEV (reference sequence). The CDR3 covers 12 residues. V shed 5 bases and J shed 4 bases, with 8 bases lying between them.

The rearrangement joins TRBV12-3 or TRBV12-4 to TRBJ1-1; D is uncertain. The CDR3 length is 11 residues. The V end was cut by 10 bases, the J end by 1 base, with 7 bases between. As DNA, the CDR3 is TGTGCCACACACCCGAACACTGAAGCTTTCTTT. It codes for CATHPNTEAFF.

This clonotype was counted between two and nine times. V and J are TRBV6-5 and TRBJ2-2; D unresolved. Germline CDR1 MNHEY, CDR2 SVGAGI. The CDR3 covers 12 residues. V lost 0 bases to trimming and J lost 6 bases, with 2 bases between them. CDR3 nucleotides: TGTGCCAGCAGTTACTCGGCCGGGGAGCTGTTTTTT. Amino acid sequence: CASSYSAGELFF.

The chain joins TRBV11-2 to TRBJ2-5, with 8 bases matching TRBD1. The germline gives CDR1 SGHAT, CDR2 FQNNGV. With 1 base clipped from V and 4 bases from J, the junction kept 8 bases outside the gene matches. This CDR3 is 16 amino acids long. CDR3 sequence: CASSLGGQVWGETQYF. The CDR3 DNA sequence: TGTGCCAGCAGCTTAGGGGGACAGGTGTGGGGAGAGACCCAGTACTTC.

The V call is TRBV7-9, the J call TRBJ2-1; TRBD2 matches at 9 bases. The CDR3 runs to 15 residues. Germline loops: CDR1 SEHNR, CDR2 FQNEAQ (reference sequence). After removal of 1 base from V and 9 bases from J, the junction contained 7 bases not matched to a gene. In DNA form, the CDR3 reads TGTGCCAGCAGCTTAGAGCTAGGACTAGCGACTGAGCAGTTCTTC. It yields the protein CASSLELGLATEQFF.

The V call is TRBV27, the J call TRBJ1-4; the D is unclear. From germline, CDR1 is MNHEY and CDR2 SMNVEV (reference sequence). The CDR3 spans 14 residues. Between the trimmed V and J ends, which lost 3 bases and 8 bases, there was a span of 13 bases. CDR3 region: CASSFFLGGEKLFF. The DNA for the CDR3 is TGTGCCAGCAGTTTTTTTCTTGGCGGGGAAAAACTGTTTTTT. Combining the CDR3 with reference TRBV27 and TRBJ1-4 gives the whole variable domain EAQVTQNPRYLITVTGKKLTVTCSQNMNHEYMSWYRQDPGLGLRQIYYSMNVEVTDKGDVPEGYKVSRKEKRNFPLILESPSPNQTSLYFCASSFFLGGEKLFFGSGTQLSVL.

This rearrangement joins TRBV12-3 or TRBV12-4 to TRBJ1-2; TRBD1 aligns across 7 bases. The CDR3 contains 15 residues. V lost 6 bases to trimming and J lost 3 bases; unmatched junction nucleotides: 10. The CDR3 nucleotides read TGTGCCAGCAGCGCCCGGGACAGCCGGGACTATGGCTACACCTTC. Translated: CASSARDSRDYGYTF.

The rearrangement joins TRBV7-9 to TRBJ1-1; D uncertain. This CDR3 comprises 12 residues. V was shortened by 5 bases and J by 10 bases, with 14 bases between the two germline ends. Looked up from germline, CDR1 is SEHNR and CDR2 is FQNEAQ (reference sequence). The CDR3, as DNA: TGTGCCAGCAGCCCAGGTTCCCTGGGAGCTTTCTTT. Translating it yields CASSPGSLGAFF.

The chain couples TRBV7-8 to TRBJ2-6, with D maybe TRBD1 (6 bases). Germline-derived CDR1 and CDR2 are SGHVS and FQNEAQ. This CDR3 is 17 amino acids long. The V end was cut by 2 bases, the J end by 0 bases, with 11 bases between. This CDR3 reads CASSLLTGGSGANVLTF. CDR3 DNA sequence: TGTGCCAGCAGCTTATTGACAGGCGGCTCTGGGGCCAACGTCCTGACTTTC.

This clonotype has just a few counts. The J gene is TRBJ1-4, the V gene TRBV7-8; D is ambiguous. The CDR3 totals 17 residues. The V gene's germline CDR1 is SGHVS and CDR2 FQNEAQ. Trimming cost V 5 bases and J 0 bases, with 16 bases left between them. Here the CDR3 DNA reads TGTGCCAGCAGCGGCAGCCCCATGACTTCAACTAATGAAAAACTGTTTTTT. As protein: CASSGSPMTSTNEKLFF. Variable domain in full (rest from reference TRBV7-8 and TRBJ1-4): GAGVSQSPRYKVAKRGQDVALRCDPISGHVSLFWYQQALGQGPEFLTYFQNEAQLDKSGLPSDRFFAERPEGSVSTLKIQRTQQEDSAVYLCASSGSPMTSTNEKLFFGSGTQLSVL.

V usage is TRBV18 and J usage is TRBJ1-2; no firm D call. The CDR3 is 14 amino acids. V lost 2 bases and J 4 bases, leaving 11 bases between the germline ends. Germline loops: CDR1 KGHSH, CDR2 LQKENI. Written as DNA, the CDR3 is TGTGCCAGCTCACCAGGTGGAATCGGCTATGGCTACACCTTC. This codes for CASSPGGIGYGYTF. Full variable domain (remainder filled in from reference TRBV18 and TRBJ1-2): NAGVMQNPRHLVRRRGQEARLRCSPMKGHSHVYWYRQLPEEGLKFMVYLQKENIIDESGMPKERFSAEFPKEGPSILRIQQVVRGDSAAYFCASSPGGIGYGYTFGSGTRLTVV.

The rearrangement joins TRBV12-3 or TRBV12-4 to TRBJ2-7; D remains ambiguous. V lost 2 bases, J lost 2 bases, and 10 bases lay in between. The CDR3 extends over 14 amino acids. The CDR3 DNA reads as TGTGCCAGCAGTTTAAGTCACGTAGCCTACGAGCAGTACTTC. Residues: CASSLSHVAYEQYF.

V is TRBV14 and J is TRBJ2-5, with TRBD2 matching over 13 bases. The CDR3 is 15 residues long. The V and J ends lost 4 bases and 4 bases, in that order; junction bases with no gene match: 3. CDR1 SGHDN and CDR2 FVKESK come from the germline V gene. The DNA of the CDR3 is TGTGCCAGCAGCCTTCGACTAGCGGGGGGAGAGACCCAGTACTTC. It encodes CASSLRLAGGETQYF. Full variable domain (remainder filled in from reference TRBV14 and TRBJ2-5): EAGVTQFPSHSVIEKGQTVTLRCDPISGHDNLYWYRRVMGKEIKFLLHFVKESKQDESGMPNNRFLAERTGGTYSTLKVQPAELEDSGVYFCASSLRLAGGETQYFGPGTRLLVL.

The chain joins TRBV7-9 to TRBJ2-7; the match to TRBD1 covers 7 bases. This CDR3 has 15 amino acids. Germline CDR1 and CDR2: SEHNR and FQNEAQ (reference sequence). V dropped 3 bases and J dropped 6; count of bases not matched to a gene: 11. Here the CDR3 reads CASSFMATGTGEQYF. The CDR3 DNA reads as TGTGCCAGCAGCTTTATGGCGACAGGGACGGGCGAGCAGTACTTC. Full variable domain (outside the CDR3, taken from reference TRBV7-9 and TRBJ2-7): DTGVSQNPRHKITKRGQNVTFRCDPISEHNRLYWYRQTLGQGPEFLTYFQNEAQLEKSRLLSDRFSAERPKGSFSTLEIQRTEQGDSAMYLCASSFMATGTGEQYFGPGTRLTVT.

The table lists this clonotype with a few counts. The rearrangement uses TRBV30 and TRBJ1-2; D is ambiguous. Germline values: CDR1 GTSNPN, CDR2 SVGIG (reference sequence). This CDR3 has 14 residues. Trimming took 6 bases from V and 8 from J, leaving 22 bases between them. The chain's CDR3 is CACPWRRRADGYTF. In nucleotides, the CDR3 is TGTGCCTGCCCCTGGAGGCGAAGGGCGGACGGCTACACCTTC.